Listed below are T cell receptor beta chains from one sample, sequenced in a study of T cells in Graves' hyperthyroidism and ophthalmopathy. MiXCR was run by TCRdb on the multiplex PCR reads, yielding one entry per CDR3 protein. The sample consists of 530,000 or so distinct CDR3 sequences, roughly a quarter of them appearing once. Sequenced: blood. Receptor source: a woman between 25 and 40 years old with Graves' ophthalmopathy. CDR3s include the opening cysteine and the closing phenylalanine or tryptophan. Fields, in order: clone size, V gene, D gene, J gene, CDR3 DNA, CDR3 protein. D genes are given only for firm matches. Not every row has a clone size; where given, it reads once, few, many or a size class.

>few|TRBV20-1|TRBD2|TRBJ2-4
TGCAGTGCCCTAAGCGGGGCTGAAGCCAAAAACATTAAGTACTTC
CSALSGAEAKNIKYF
>many|TRBV29-1|-|TRBJ1-2
TGCAGCGTCGAACATTTATATGGCTACACCTTC
CSVEHLYGYTF
>-|TRBV4-1|TRBD1|TRBJ1-2
TGCGCCAGCAGCCAAGCCCAGACAGGGGTATATGGCTACACCTTC
CASSQAQTGVYGYTF
>many|TRBV2|-|TRBJ1-5
TGTGCCAGCAGCATAGATAGCAATCAGCCCCAGCATTTT
CASSIDSNQPQHF
>many|TRBV6-5|-|TRBJ1-5
TGTGCCAGCAGTTCGGGGGTCCACTTTGATAGCAATCAGCCCCAGCATTTT
CASSSGVHFDSNQPQHF
>many|TRBV13|TRBD1|TRBJ2-7
TGTGCCAGCAGCCCAACAGGGGGAAGGGGGTACGAGCAGTACTTC
CASSPTGGRGYEQYF
>-|TRBV7-3|-|TRBJ2-2
TGTGCCAGCAGCCCTAATAGTCACGGGGAGCTGTTTTTT
CASSPNSHGELFF
>-|TRBV12-3/TRBV12-4|TRBD1|TRBJ1-1
TGTGCCAGCAGTTTTAGACAGGGTCAAACTGAAGCTTTCTTT
CASSFRQGQTEAFF
>many|TRBV7-9|-|TRBJ2-7
TGTGCCAGCAGCTTAGCCGGCCGAGGGGAGCAGTACTTC
CASSLAGRGEQYF
>few|TRBV12-3/TRBV12-4|-|TRBJ1-5
TGTGCCAGCAGCCCGGCGACGCTAAGAATGAATCAGCCCCAGCATTTT
CASSPATLRMNQPQHF
>-|TRBV2|TRBD1|TRBJ1-6
TGTGCCAGCAGGAGGGACAGGGTGGATTCACCCCTCCACTTT
CASRRDRVDSPLHF
>many|TRBV12-3/TRBV12-4|-|TRBJ1-2
TGTGCCAGCAGTTTAGTCCGGGGGAATGGCTACACCTTC
CASSLVRGNGYTF
>many|TRBV10-3|-|TRBJ1-5
TGTGCCATCAGTGATGGGCAGGGGTATCAGCCCCAGCATTTT
CAISDGQGYQPQHF
>-|TRBV4-1|TRBD1|TRBJ1-2
TGCGCCAGCAGCCAAGATTCGGGACAGGGCTATGGCTACACCTTC
CASSQDSGQGYGYTF
>-|TRBV9|TRBD2|TRBJ2-5
TGTGCCAGCAGCGGGAGGACTAGCGATCAAGAGACCCAGTACTTC
CASSGRTSDQETQYF
>many|TRBV20-1|-|TRBJ2-7
TGCAGTGCCACAGGGAGGAATAAGTACGAGCAGTACTTC
CSATGRNKYEQYF
>-|TRBV20-1|TRBD2|TRBJ2-7
TGCAGTGGCGGGAGTATCTACGAGCAGTACTTC
CSGGSIYEQYF
>-|TRBV9|TRBD1|TRBJ1-3
TGTGCCAGCAGCGTAGAGGACAGGGGCCACTCTGGAAACACCATATATTTT
CASSVEDRGHSGNTIYF
>-|TRBV20-1|-|TRBJ1-2
TGCAGTGCCCCATGGGGTGGGGACTATGGCTACACCTTC
CSAPWGGDYGYTF
>-|TRBV5-1|-|TRBJ1-1
TGCGCCAGCAGCCGGCTATTATTCAGGGGCGAGAACACTGAAGCTTTCTTT
CASSRLLFRGENTEAFF
>many|TRBV6-2/TRBV6-3|-|TRBJ2-7
TGTGCCAGCACTCCCGGGGGTGGCGAGAGAAAACGGCCCTACGAGCAGTACTTC
CASTPGGGERKRPYEQYF
>many|TRBV2|-|TRBJ1-5
TGTGCCAGCAGTGTGACCCGCAATCAGCCCCAGCATTTT
CASSVTRNQPQHF
>-|TRBV6-1|-|TRBJ2-4
TGTGCCAGCGGGGCCAAAAACATTCAGTACTTC
CASGAKNIQYF
>once|TRBV5-1|TRBD1|TRBJ1-1
TGCGCCAGCAGCTGGGGACAGACCCAGAACACTGAAGCTTTCTTT
CASSWGQTQNTEAFF
>many|TRBV4-2|-|TRBJ1-2
TGTGCCAGCAGCCAAGATTTGTCCTATGGCTACACCTTC
CASSQDLSYGYTF
>few|TRBV6-5|-|TRBJ2-7
TGTGCCAGCAGCTTACTCGAAGTGGGACATCAGCCGTACTTC
CASSLLEVGHQPYF
>many|TRBV4-1|TRBD2|TRBJ2-7
TGCGCCAGCAGCCAACGGGACTACTCCTACGAGCAGTACTTC
CASSQRDYSYEQYF
>many|TRBV27|TRBD1|TRBJ1-2
TGTGCCAGCAACCCGAACAGGGGGGTGAACTATGGCTACACCTTC
CASNPNRGVNYGYTF
>many|TRBV5-6|TRBD1|TRBJ2-7
TGTGCCAGCAGCTTGGGACAGGGGGCTGACGAGCAGTACTTC
CASSLGQGADEQYF
>many|TRBV29-1|-|TRBJ2-2
TGCAGCGGTGATCTCCCGAAACAGGGCACCGGGGAGCTGTTTTTT
CSGDLPKQGTGELFF
>few|TRBV12-3/TRBV12-4|-|TRBJ1-6
TGTGCCAGCAGTGCTGGGACACGTACTGGCTCCTATAATTCACCCCTCCACTTT
CASSAGTRTGSYNSPLHF
>-|TRBV20-1|-|TRBJ1-3
TGCAGTGCTAGAGATGGGGCAGGGGTGAACACCATATATTTT
CSARDGAGVNTIYF
>many|TRBV5-1|-|TRBJ1-2
TGCGCCAGCAGCTTTGGGCAGGGTGGTTATGGCTACACCTTC
CASSFGQGGYGYTF
>many|TRBV29-1|TRBD1|TRBJ1-2
TGCAGCGCGACGGGACAGGGAACGAACTATGGCTACACCTTC
CSATGQGTNYGYTF
>many|TRBV15|-|TRBJ2-7
TGTGCCACCAGCAGAGTAGGGGCCATGGGGAACGAGCAGTACTTC
CATSRVGAMGNEQYF
>many|TRBV6-2/TRBV6-3|-|TRBJ2-7
TGTGCCAGCAGTGCCTTGAGGGGGGCCGACGAGCAGTACTTC
CASSALRGADEQYF
>many|TRBV6-2/TRBV6-3|-|TRBJ1-5
TGTGCCAGCAGTTACTCGAGTCAGGAATCTAGCAATCAGCCCCAGCATTTT
CASSYSSQESSNQPQHF
>many|TRBV19|TRBD1|TRBJ1-1
TGTGCCAGTAGTATCAGGGGGCAAACTGAAGCTTTCTTT
CASSIRGQTEAFF
>few|TRBV6-5|-|TRBJ1-3
TGTGCCAGCAGTTATAGGGGTGGAAACACCATATATTTT
CASSYRGGNTIYF
>many|TRBV27|TRBD1|TRBJ1-2
TGTGCCAGCAGTTTAAAATTCTCGGGACAGGGGTTTTATGGCTACACCTTC
CASSLKFSGQGFYGYTF
>-|TRBV15|-|TRBJ2-5
TGTGCCACCAGCAGGCTGGGCCGACCCCAGACCCAGTACTTC
CATSRLGRPQTQYF
>many|TRBV5-1|-|TRBJ2-7
TGCGCCAGCAGCCTACCGGGGACGACGTTCTACGAGCAGTACTTC
CASSLPGTTFYEQYF
>many|TRBV27|-|TRBJ1-5
TGTGCCAGCAAGGGGTTAGGACAGCCCCAGCATTTT
CASKGLGQPQHF
>-|TRBV29-1|-|TRBJ2-7
TGCAGCGTTGTGTGGGCAGTAGACTACGAGCAGTACTTC
CSVVWAVDYEQYF
>many|TRBV27|-|TRBJ1-5
TGTGCCAGCAGTTGGGGAGGGTTTGATCAGCCCCAGCATTTT
CASSWGGFDQPQHF
>-|TRBV6-2/TRBV6-3|TRBD2|TRBJ2-7
TGTGCCAGCAGTCGCAGCGGGAGTGAGGGAGAGCAGTACTTC
CASSRSGSEGEQYF
>many|TRBV28|-|TRBJ2-2
TGTGCCAGCAGTTCCAGGGTCAGATACACCGGGGAGCTGTTTTTT
CASSSRVRYTGELFF
>many|TRBV24-1|TRBD1|TRBJ1-1
TGTGCCACCAGTGACCCGAAGACAGGGTACACTGAAGCTTTCTTT
CATSDPKTGYTEAFF
>many|TRBV9|-|TRBJ1-1
TGTGCCAGCAGCATCGACGCGAACACTGAAGCTTTCTTT
CASSIDANTEAFF
>many|TRBV30|TRBD1|TRBJ2-7
TGTGCCTGGAGTGAACAGGGGGTCGAGCAGTACTTC
CAWSEQGVEQYF
>few|TRBV11-2|-|TRBJ2-2
TGTGCCAGCAGCTTAGGGGGACGTCTACCGAACACCGGGGAGCTGTTTTTT
CASSLGGRLPNTGELFF
>-|TRBV6-1|TRBD1|TRBJ1-5
TGTGCCAGCAGAGGGGGGACAGCGTCGGATCAGCCCCAGCATTTT
CASRGGTASDQPQHF
>-|TRBV29-1|TRBD1|TRBJ2-7
TGCAGCGTTCCTAAGGACAGGGGGACCTACGAGCAGTACTTC
CSVPKDRGTYEQYF